These T cell receptor beta chains were read from a single sample in a study of T cells after yellow fever vaccination. TCRdb called the 5' RACE reads again in MiXCR, with one record for every CDR3 protein. The table has approximately 550,000 distinct CDR3 sequences, approximately 12% seen once. Material: PBMCs, obtained on the day of the yellow fever booster vaccination. Receptors were obtained from a man aged 25-40 years who received the YFV17D yellow fever vaccine. The CDR3 runs from the conserved cysteine through the conserved F or W. Each record gives: D gene, clone size, J gene, V gene, CDR3 DNA, CDR3 protein. The D gene is left open where the match is weak. The listing skips clone size in some rows; elsewhere it reads once, few, many or a size class.

TRBD2	NA	TRBJ2-5	TRBV6-2/TRBV6-3	TGTGCCAGCAAAATGGGACTACCAAAAGAGACCCAGTACTTC	CASKMGLPKETQYF
TRBD2	once	TRBJ2-3	TRBV7-2	TGTGCCAGCAGCTGGGGCGGGAGGGAAGCAGATACGCAGTATTTT	CASSWGGREADTQYF
NA	few	TRBJ1-5	TRBV6-1	TGTGCCAGCAGTGAACAGCCTCTGGCCGCTCAGCCCCAGCATTTT	CASSEQPLAAQPQHF
NA	NA	TRBJ2-7	TRBV5-5	TGTGCCAGCAGCTTAAGACAGGCTGGACCCTACGAGCAGTACTTC	CASSLRQAGPYEQYF
NA	few	TRBJ2-3	TRBV7-2	TGTGCCAGCAGCTTAGGGACAATAAGTAGCTCAGATACGCAGTATTTT	CASSLGTISSSDTQYF
TRBD1	few	TRBJ2-7	TRBV9	TGTGCCAGCAGCGGGACAGGGGTCGACGAGCAGTACTTC	CASSGTGVDEQYF
NA	NA	TRBJ2-4	TRBV28	TGTGCCAGCAGTTTAAGTCCTACCATTCAGTACTTC	CASSLSPTIQYF
TRBD1	NA	TRBJ1-5	TRBV7-2	TGTGCCAGCAGCTCAGGGACAGGGCAGACTCAGCCCCAGCATTTT	CASSSGTGQTQPQHF
NA	few	TRBJ2-7	TRBV29-1	TGCAGCGTTGTTGAGGGGGTCTACGAGCAGTACTTC	CSVVEGVYEQYF
TRBD1	few	TRBJ1-1	TRBV6-1	TGTGCCAGCAGCAGACAGGGACGCGGAACTGAAGCTTTCTTT	CASSRQGRGTEAFF
NA	NA	TRBJ2-7	TRBV5-1	TGCGCCAGCAGCACTAACAGGGTGGTCTACGAGCAGTACTTC	CASSTNRVVYEQYF
NA	NA	TRBJ1-2	TRBV12-3/TRBV12-4	TGTGCCAGCAGTCTCGCCGGGACAAGGAATAACTATGGCTACACCTTC	CASSLAGTRNNYGYTF
NA	NA	TRBJ2-7	TRBV5-1	TGCGCCAGCAGCTTGGCCAGGGTAACGGACGAGCAGTACTTC	CASSLARVTDEQYF
NA	NA	TRBJ1-1	TRBV7-9	TGTGCCAGCAGCCCACGAAGGGACGGACCCACCCGAGCTTTCTTT	CASSPRRDGPTRAFF
NA	few	TRBJ1-3	TRBV7-2	TGTGCCAGCAGCCCACGAAGGAAATCCTCTGGAAACACCATATATTTT	CASSPRRKSSGNTIYF
TRBD1	NA	TRBJ1-5	TRBV12-3/TRBV12-4	TGTGCCAGCAGTGCTGCCGGACAGGGGAATCAGCCCCAGCATTTT	CASSAAGQGNQPQHF
NA	NA	TRBJ2-7	TRBV7-6	TGTGCCAGCAGCCCGACCCATATCTCCTACGAGCAGTACTTC	CASSPTHISYEQYF
TRBD2	many	TRBJ2-3	TRBV24-1	TGTGCCACCAGTGACCGAGGACTAGCTGCAGATACGCAGTATTTT	CATSDRGLAADTQYF
TRBD2	many	TRBJ2-1	TRBV30	TGTGCCTGGAAAGCGGGACTAGCGCTGGGGAATGAGCAGTTCTTC	CAWKAGLALGNEQFF
TRBD1	NA	TRBJ2-5	TRBV18	TGTGCCAGCTCACCCCAGACAGGGCAAGAGACCCAGTACTTC	CASSPQTGQETQYF
TRBD1	NA	TRBJ2-3	TRBV10-3	TGTGCCACACGACAGGGCCCAGATACGCAGTATTTT	CATRQGPDTQYF
NA	few	TRBJ2-6	TRBV4-1	TGCGCCAGCAGCCAAGAGCCGTTCTCTGGGGCCAACGTCCTGACTTTC	CASSQEPFSGANVLTF